This T cell receptor beta chain comes out of a study of T cells in Graves' hyperthyroidism and ophthalmopathy. General observations from the study: Blood also held most thyroid clonotypes expanded beyond 0.001.

Comments on this clonotype: Its target is unknown.

The CDR3 spans 20 residues. The V and J ends lost 6 bases and 4 bases respectively, with 33 bases between them. RNA transcripts were the template for amplifying TCR beta CDR3 regions. During a first-round RT-PCR of the TCR CDR3, the HTBI primer set was used. In TCRdb, the multiplex PCR reads were re-called with MiXCR into one record per CDR3 protein. The sample includes about 580,000 distinct CDR3 sequences, around 46% of them seen just once. This clonotype originated in a woman between 18 and 29 years old with Graves' hyperthyroidism. Specimen: peripheral blood or thyroid tissue (not recorded which). The chain uses TRBV12-3 or TRBV12-4 and TRBJ1-2; D is uncertain. The CDR3 nucleotides are TGTGCCAGCAGCCGAAGCGAAGGCAGGCCGTCTACCTTTTCTACCTATGGCTACACCTTC. Translating it yields CASSRSEGRPSTFSTYGYTF.